A single sample is the source of the 5 T cell receptor beta chains below, sequenced in a study of regulatory T cells in long-lasting Graves disease. Libraries of TCR beta came from iRepertoire HTBI primers plus Arm-PCR of CDR3 regions. Via MiXCR, TCRdb re-called the multiplex PCR reads, giving one row per CDR3 protein. This sample has fewer than 550,000 distinct CDR3 sequences, with 15% to 20% found just once. This sample's time point: newly diagnosed GD, antithyroid drugs for less than 3 months. After RNA was extracted from PBMCs, the TCR library was made from it. These data also featured in a second study, about T cells in Graves' hyperthyroidism and ophthalmopathy.

The source was peripheral blood mononuclear cells (PBMCs), collected at new diagnosis, from a patient treated with antithyroid drugs. The receptor source for this set is a middle-aged woman with Graves disease.

This clonotype came up many times. The chain carries TRBV5-1 and TRBJ2-3; 8 bases fit TRBD2. The CDR3 runs 15 residues. J gave up 5 bases and V 4 bases, and 9 bases lay outside the gene matches. Germline lookup yields CDR1 SGHRS and CDR2 YFSETQ. The CDR3 region has the DNA TGCGCCAGCAGCGTACTCGGGGGGGCCGGAGATACGCAGTATTTT. Residues: CASSVLGGAGDTQYF. Full variable domain (missing parts from reference TRBV5-1 and TRBJ2-3): KAGVTQTPRYLIKTRGQQVTLSCSPISGHRSVSWYQQTPGQGLQFLFEYFSETQRNKGNFPGRFSGRQFSNSRSEMNVSTLELGDSALYLCASSVLGGAGDTQYFGPGTRLTVL.

This clonotype was recorded many times. This rearrangement joins TRBV18 to TRBJ1-2; no definite D call. The CDR3 is 12 residues long. The V and J ends lost 3 bases and 5 bases respectively, with 7 bases between them. Germline-derived CDR1 and CDR2 are KGHSH and LQKENI. In nucleotides, the CDR3 is TGTGCCAGCTCACCGACGGATTATGGCTACACCTTC. Translation gives CASSPTDYGYTF.

This clonotype was detected ten times or more. This chain links TRBV30 with TRBJ2-3; no definite D call. V lost 5 bases and J 2 bases, leaving 11 bases between the germline ends. The germline gives CDR1 GTSNPN, CDR2 SVGIG (reference sequence). The CDR3 is made up of 13 amino acids. The CDR3 sequence: CAWGRILTDTQYF. The CDR3 coding sequence is TGTGCCTGGGGAAGGATACTCACAGATACGCAGTATTTT.

By share of the sample, this clonotype is medium-sized. This chain uses TRBV11-2 with TRBJ2-3; the D call may be TRBD1 or TRBD2 (6 bases each). The CDR3 has 15 residues. Germline assignment: CDR1 SGHAT and CDR2 FQNNGV. Deletions cut 3 bases from V and 1 base from J, with 11 bases between. The CDR3 DNA is TGTGCCAGCAGCTTGGAGGGGGGCGGCACAGATACGCAGTATTTT. This gives the protein CASSLEGGGTDTQYF. Full variable domain (remainder filled in from reference TRBV11-2 and TRBJ2-3): EAGVAQSPRYKIIEKRQSVAFWCNPISGHATLYWYQQILGQGPKLLIQFQNNGVVDDSQLPKDRFSAERLKGVDSTLKIQPAKLEDSAVYLCASSLEGGGTDTQYFGPGTRLTVL.

This clonotype has just a few counts. The chain is built from TRBV9 and TRBJ2-3; 8 positions match TRBD2. This CDR3 is 15 amino acids long. V shed 3 bases and J 7 bases; nucleotides not matched to a gene: 10. Germline loops: CDR1 SGDLS, CDR2 YYNGEE. The CDR3: CASSAFAGGENTQYF. Written as DNA, the CDR3 is TGTGCCAGCAGCGCCTTCGCGGGGGGCGAGAATACGCAGTATTTT.